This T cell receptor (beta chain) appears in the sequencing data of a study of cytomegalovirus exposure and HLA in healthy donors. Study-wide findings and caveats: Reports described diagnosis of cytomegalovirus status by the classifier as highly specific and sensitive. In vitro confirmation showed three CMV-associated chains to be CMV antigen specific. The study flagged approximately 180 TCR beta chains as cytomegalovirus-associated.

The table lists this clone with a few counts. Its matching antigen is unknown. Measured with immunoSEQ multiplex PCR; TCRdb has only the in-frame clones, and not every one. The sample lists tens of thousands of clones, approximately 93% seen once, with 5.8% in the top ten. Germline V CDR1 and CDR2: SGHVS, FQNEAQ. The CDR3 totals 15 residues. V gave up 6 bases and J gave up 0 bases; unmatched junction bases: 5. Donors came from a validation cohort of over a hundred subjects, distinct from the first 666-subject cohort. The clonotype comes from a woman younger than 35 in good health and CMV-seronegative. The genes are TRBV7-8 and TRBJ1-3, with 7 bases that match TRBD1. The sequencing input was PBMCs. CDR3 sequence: CASRQGRTSGNTIYF. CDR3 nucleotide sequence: TGTGCCAGCAGACAGGGGCGCACCTCTGGAAACACCATATATTTT.